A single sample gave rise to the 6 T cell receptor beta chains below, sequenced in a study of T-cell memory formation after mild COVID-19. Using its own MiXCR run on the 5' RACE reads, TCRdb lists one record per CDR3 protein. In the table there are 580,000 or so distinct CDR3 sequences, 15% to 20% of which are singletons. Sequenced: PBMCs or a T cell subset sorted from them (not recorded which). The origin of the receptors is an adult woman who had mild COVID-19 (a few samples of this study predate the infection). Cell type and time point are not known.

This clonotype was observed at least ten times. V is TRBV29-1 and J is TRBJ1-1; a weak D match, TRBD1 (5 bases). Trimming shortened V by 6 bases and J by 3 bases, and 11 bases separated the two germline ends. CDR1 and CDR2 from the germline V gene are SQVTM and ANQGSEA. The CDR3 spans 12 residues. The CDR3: CSVNRGDTEAFF. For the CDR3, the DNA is TGCAGCGTAAACAGAGGGGACACTGAAGCTTTCTTT.

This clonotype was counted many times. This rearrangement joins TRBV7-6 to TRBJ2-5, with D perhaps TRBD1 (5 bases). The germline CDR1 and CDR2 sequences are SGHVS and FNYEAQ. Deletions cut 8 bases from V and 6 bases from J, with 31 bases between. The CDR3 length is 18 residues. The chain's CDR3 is CASHSTSDRSPLGKTQYF. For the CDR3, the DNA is TGTGCCAGCCACTCAACTTCAGACAGAAGCCCTTTGGGAAAGACCCAGTACTTC.

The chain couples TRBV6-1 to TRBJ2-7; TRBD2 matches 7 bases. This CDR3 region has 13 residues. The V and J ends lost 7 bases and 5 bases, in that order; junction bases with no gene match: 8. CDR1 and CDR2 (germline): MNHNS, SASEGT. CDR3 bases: TGTGCCAGCAACGCGGGGGAGGCGAACGAGCAGTACTTC. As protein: CASNAGEANEQYF.

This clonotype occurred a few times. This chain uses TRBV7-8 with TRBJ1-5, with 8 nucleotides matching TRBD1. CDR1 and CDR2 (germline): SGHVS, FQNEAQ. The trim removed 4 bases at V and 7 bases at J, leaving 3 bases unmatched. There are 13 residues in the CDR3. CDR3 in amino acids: CASSYGQGQPQHF. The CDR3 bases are TGTGCCAGCAGCTACGGACAGGGCCAGCCCCAGCATTTT.

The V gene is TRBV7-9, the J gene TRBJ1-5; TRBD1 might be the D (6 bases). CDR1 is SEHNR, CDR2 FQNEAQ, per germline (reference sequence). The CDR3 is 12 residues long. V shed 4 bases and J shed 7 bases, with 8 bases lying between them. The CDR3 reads CASSWDIQPQHF. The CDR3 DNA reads TGTGCCAGCAGCTGGGACATCCAGCCCCAGCATTTT.

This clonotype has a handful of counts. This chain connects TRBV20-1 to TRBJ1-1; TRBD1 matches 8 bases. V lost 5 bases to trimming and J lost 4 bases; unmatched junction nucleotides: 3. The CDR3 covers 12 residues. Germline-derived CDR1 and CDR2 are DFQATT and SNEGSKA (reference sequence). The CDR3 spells CSAADRVTEAFF. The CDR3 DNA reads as TGCAGTGCTGCGGACAGGGTCACTGAAGCTTTCTTT.